This T cell receptor beta chain comes out of a study of OX40 agonist ivuxolimab in advanced cancers. The overall study: Dose-escalation patients had hepatocellular carcinoma, melanoma, renal cell or head and neck cancer. Findings and limits, study-wide: The CD4+ and CD8+ T cells in the blood had expanded clonally by week 6 at 0.1 to 3.0 mg/kg. Normalized T-cell clonal expansion was also low in a subset of nonresponders.

On this clone itself: Its antigen is undetermined.

Produced via immunoSEQ multiplex PCR; TCRdb's table is partial and in-frame only. This repertoire shows about 75,000 clones, roughly 90% found once; its top ten account for 0.3% to 0.4%. Trimming stripped 6 bases from V and 8 bases from J, with 23 bases between. Germline lookup yields CDR1 MDHEN and CDR2 SYDVKM. The CDR3 extends over 16 amino acids. The chain employs TRBV28 and TRBJ2-1, with D possibly TRBD2 on 6 matching bases. This sequence originates from an adult with an advanced solid tumor such as melanoma, head and neck, liver or kidney cancer. The input for sequencing was CD4+ or CD8+ T cells sorted from blood, taken in a trial of the OX40 agonist ivuxolimab. The CDR3 is CASRPPGSGGVHEQFF. As DNA, the CDR3 is TGTGCCAGCAGACCCCCCGGGAGTGGGGGAGTCCATGAGCAGTTCTTC.